This T cell receptor (beta chain) was profiled in a study of cytomegalovirus exposure and HLA in healthy donors. The study's findings and limits: Most TCR sequences proved rare, with some public TCRs found in many donors. CMV serostatus stood as the only immune exposure information on hand. Analyzed later, association rates of TCRs varied across HLA loci, with DRB1 most and HLA-C fewest. In a later analysis, a genetic analysis reported fewer productive-TCR N-insertions in an Asian-associated ancestry cluster than the cohort average.

The PCR was carried out with 60 Vbeta primers and 13 Jbeta primers. Profiled with immunoSEQ multiplex PCR; TCRdb holds only in-frame clones, not every one. Of over 150,000 clones listed, roughly 82% are singletons. With respect to this clone: Antigen specificity is unknown.

The sequencing sample was made of PBMCs. This clonotype was sampled from a girl aged 10-17 years in good health and CMV-seropositive.

CDR3 in amino acids: CASTLAGGPNEQFF. For the CDR3, the DNA is TGTGCCAGCACCCTAGCGGGGGGGCCCAATGAGCAGTTCTTC. The V and J genes are TRBV7-2 and TRBJ2-1, with TRBD2 identical over 12 bases. CDR3 size: 14 residues. Germline CDR1 is SGHTA and CDR2 is FQGNSA. J gave up 6 bases and V 7 bases, and 4 bases lay outside the gene matches.